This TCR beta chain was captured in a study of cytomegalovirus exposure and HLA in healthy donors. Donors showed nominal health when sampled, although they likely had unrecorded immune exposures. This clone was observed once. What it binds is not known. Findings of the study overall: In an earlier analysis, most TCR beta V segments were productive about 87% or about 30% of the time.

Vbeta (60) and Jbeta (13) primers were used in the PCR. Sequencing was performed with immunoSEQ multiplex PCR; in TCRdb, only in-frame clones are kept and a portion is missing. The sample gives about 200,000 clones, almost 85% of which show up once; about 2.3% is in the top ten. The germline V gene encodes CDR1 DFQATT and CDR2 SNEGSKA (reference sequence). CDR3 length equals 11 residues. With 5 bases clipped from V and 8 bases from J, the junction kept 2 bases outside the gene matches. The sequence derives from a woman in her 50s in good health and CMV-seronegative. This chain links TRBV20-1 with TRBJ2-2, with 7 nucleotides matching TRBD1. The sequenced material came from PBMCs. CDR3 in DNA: TGCAGTGCTGACAGGGTTGGGGAGCTGTTTTTT. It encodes CSADRVGELFF.